The 8 T cell receptor beta chains below were found in one sample sequenced in a study of blood T cell repertoires in COVID-19 (dated by TCRdb to the early 2020s). The library was produced with the immunoSEQ multiplex PCR assay. TCRdb limited this immuneACCESS table to in-frame rearrangements with V and J called. A share of clones is missing; checked studies link under half to unresolved V genes, and the rest is unexplained. The sample yields approximately 76,000 clones; about 80% were counted once. Jointly, the top ten make up about a third of the sample. Material for sequencing was peripheral blood. Receptors were obtained from a woman aged 70-85 years with acute or convalescent COVID-19.

This chain uses TRBV28 with TRBJ1-3, with 7 positions matching TRBD1. The germline gives CDR1 MDHEN, CDR2 SYDVKM. The CDR3 is 15 amino acids. The V gene end was trimmed by 6 bases and the J gene end by 4 bases; junction bases not matched to a gene: 9. The CDR3 region has the DNA TGTGCCAGCAGCCCCCTTAGGACAGGCGGAAACACCATATATTTT. Protein product: CASSPLRTGGNTIYF.

The genes are TRBV7-9 and TRBJ2-3, with D possibly matching TRBD1 (5 bases). The germline V and J ends were trimmed by 1 base and 2 bases, with 10 bases remaining between them. This CDR3 spans 15 amino acids. Germline V gene sequence: CDR1 SEHNR, CDR2 FQNEAQ (reference sequence). This CDR3 reads CASSLEGRDTDTQYF. CDR3 nucleotides: TGTGCCAGCAGCTTAGAAGGCAGGGACACAGATACGCAGTATTTT.

The chain links TRBV5-1 to TRBJ2-3; a possible D gene is TRBD2 (5 bases). From germline, CDR1 is SGHRS and CDR2 YFSETQ. This CDR3 is built from 14 residues. V lost 2 bases and J lost 5, with 12 bases in between. DNA of the CDR3: TGCGCCAGCAGCTTAGCCTCAGGAGGAGATACGCAGTATTTT. It translates to CASSLASGGDTQYF.

The chain is built from TRBV21-1 and TRBJ1-2; the table's D call TRBD1 went unverified against the DNA. TRBV21-1 is a pseudogene segment. This CDR3 has 18 amino acids. The CDR3 here is CASSPGTGEIVSDYGYTF. DNA for the CDR3: TGTGCCAGCAGCCCCGGGACAGGGGAAATCGTCAGTGACTATGGCTACACCTTC.

The V and J genes are TRBV14 and TRBJ2-7, with 10 bases matching TRBD1. The J segment lost 2 bases and the V segment lost 5 bases, leaving 6 bases of the junction unmatched. CDR1 is SGHDN, CDR2 FVKESK, per germline. The CDR3 is made up of 15 amino acids. The CDR3 region has the DNA TGTGCCAGCAGCACATTGGGACAGGGGACCTACGAGCAGTACTTC. It translates to CASSTLGQGTYEQYF.

V and J are TRBV5-4 and TRBJ1-6; D uncertain. Germline CDR1 SGHNT, CDR2 YYREEE (reference sequence). With 5 bases removed from V and 7 bases from J, the gap between germline ends came to 10 bases. This CDR3 is 13 amino acids long. The CDR3 loop is CASRGSGNSPLHF. CDR3 DNA sequence: TGTGCCAGCAGAGGCTCGGGGAATTCACCCCTCCACTTT.

This chain connects TRBV11-3 to TRBJ1-2; D is perhaps TRBD1 (5 bases). The CDR3 loop spans 13 amino acids. Germline CDR1 SGHNT, CDR2 YENEEA. Trimming pared 5 bases from V and 5 bases from J, leaving 12 bases between. The CDR3 is CASSNRGGYGYTF. Written as DNA, the CDR3 is TGTGCCAGCAGCAACCGTGGGGGGTATGGCTACACCTTC.

J is TRBJ2-4 and V is TRBV3-1 (or the pseudogene TRBV3-2), with TRBD1 matching 11 bases. Unmatched junction bases numbered 9, after V lost 0 bases and J lost 8 bases. The CDR3 is 17 residues long. Germline CDR1 is LGHDT and CDR2 is YNNKEL (reference sequence). In DNA form, the CDR3 reads TGTGCCAGCAGCCAAGAGTTCGGGACAGGGGGGTCGGACATTCAGTACTTC. It codes for CASSQEFGTGGSDIQYF.